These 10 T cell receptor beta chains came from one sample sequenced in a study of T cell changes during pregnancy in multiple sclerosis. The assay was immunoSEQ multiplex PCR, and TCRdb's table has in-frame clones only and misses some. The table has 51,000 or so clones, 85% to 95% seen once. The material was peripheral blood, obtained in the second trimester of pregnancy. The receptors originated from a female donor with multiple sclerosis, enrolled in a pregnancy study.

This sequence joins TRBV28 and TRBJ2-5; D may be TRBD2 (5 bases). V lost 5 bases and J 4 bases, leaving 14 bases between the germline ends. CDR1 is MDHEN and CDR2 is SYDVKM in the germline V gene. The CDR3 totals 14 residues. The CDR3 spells CASSLRPAGETQYF. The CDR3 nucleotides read TGTGCCAGCAGTCTCCGACCGGCGGGAGAGACCCAGTACTTC.

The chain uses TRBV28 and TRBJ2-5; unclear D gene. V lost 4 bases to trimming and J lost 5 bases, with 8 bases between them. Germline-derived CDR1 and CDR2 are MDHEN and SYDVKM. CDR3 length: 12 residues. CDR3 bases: TGTGCCAGCAGTTCTATCCCCGAGACCCAGTACTTC. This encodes CASSSIPETQYF.

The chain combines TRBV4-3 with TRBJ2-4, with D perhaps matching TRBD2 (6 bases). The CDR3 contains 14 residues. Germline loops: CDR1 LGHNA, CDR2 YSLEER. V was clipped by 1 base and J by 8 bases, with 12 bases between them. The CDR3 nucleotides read TGCGCCAGCAGCCAAGGAGTGGGGACTGACATTCAGTACTTC. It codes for CASSQGVGTDIQYF.

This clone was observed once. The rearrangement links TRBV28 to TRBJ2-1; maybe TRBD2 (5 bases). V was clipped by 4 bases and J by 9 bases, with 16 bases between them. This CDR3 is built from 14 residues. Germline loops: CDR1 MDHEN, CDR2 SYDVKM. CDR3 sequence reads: CASSSPGLYGEQFF. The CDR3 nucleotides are TGTGCCAGCAGTTCCCCGGGATTATACGGTGAGCAGTTCTTC.

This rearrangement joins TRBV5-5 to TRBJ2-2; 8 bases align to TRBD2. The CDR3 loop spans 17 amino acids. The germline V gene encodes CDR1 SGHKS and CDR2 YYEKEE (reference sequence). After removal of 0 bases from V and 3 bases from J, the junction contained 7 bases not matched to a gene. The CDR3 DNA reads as TGTGCCAGCAGCTTGGTGCTCACGGGAGGGGACACCGGGGAGCTGTTTTTT. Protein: CASSLVLTGGDTGELFF.

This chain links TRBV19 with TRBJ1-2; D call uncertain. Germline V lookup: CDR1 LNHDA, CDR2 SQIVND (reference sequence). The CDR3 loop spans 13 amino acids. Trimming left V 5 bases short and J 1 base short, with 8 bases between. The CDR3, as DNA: TGTGCCAGTAGTCTACAGATTAACTATGGCTACACCTTC. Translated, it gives CASSLQINYGYTF.

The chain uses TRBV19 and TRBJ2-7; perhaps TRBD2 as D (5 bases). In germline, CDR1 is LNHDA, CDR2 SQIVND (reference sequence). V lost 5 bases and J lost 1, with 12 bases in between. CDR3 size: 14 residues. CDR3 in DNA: TGTGCCAGTAGTGCCGGACTGCGATCCTACGAGCAGTACTTC. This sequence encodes CASSAGLRSYEQYF.

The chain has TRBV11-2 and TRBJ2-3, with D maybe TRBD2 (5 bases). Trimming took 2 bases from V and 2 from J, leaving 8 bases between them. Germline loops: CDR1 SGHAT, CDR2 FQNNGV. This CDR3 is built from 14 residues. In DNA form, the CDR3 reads TGTGCCAGCAGCTTACTAGCTACCACAGATACGCAGTATTTT. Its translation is CASSLLATTDTQYF.

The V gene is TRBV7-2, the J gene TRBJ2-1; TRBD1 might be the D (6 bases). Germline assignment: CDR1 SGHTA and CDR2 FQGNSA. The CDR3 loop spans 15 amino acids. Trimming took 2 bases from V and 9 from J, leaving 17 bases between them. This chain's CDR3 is CASSLKVGAAGEQFF. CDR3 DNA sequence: TGTGCCAGCAGCTTAAAGGTGGGGGCGGCGGGTGAGCAGTTCTTC.

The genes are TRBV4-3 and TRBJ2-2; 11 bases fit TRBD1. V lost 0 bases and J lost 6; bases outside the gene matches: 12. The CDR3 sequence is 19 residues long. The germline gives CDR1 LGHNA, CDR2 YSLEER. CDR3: CASSQDLFTGQGVSGELFF. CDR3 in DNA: TGCGCCAGCAGCCAAGATCTGTTTACGGGACAGGGGGTCTCCGGGGAGCTGTTTTTT.